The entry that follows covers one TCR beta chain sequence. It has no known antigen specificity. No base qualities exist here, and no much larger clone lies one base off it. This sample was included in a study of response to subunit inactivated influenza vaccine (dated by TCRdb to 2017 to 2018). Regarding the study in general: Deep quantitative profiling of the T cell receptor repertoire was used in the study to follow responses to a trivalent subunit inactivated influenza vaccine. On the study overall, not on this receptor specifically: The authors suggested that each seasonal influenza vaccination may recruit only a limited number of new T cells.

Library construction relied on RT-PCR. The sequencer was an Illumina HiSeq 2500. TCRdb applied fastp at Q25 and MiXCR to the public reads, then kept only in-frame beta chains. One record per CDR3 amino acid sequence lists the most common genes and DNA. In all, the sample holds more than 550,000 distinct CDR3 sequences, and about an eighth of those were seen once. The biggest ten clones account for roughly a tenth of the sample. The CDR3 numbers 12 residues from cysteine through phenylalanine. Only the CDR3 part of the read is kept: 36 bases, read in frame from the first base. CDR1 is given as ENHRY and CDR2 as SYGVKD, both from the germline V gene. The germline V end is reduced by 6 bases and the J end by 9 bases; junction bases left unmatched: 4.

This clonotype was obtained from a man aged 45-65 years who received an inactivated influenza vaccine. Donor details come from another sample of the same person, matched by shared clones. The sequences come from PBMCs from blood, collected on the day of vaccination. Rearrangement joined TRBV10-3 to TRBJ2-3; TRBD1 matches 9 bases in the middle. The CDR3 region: CAIRYGQGTQYF. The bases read TGTGCCATCAGATACGGACAGGGGACGCAGTATTTT.